These 5 T cell receptor beta chains originate from one sample sequenced in a study of blood T cell repertoires in COVID-19. TCRdb's copy holds only in-frame clones and misses some; the assay was immunoSEQ multiplex PCR. The sample lists some 180,000 clones, more than 75% seen once, with over 5% in the top ten. The sequenced material came from peripheral blood. Receptors were obtained from a woman aged 40 to 50 with COVID-19, enrolled during active disease.

The chain combines TRBV27 with TRBJ1-2; D uncertain. Germline V gives CDR1 MNHEY, CDR2 SMNVEV (reference sequence). This CDR3 has 13 residues. The V end lost 3 bases, the J end lost 7 bases, and 12 bases lay between the germline ends. CDR3 sequence: CASSFFEGGGYTF. The CDR3 DNA sequence: TGTGCCAGCAGTTTCTTCGAAGGCGGTGGCTACACCTTC.

The chain employs TRBV7-3 and TRBJ2-7, with D possibly TRBD2 on 7 matching bases. V lost 9 bases and J lost 4, with 25 bases in between. Germline V gene sequence: CDR1 SGHTA, CDR2 FQGTGA. The CDR3 consists of 16 residues. The CDR3 protein is CARQGGARRQSYEQYF. The CDR3 region has the DNA TGTGCCAGGCAAGGGGGGGCGAGACGGCAAAGTTACGAGCAGTACTTC.

The CDR3 DNA sequence: TGTGCCAGCAGCCGGGACAGGGGACTTGATGGCTACACCTTC. Amino acid sequence: CASSRDRGLDGYTF. The rearrangement uses TRBV7-9 and TRBJ1-2; the match to TRBD1 covers 10 bases. Germline V gives CDR1 SEHNR, CDR2 FQNEAQ (reference sequence). CDR3 length: 14 amino acids. V lost 5 bases and J lost 6; bases outside the gene matches: 6. The full variable domain, in which reference TRBV7-9 and TRBJ1-2 provide the parts outside the CDR3, is DTGVSQNPRHKITKRGQNVTFRCDPISEHNRLYWYRQTLGQGPEFLTYFQNEAQLEKSRLLSDRFSAERPKGSFSTLEIQRTEQGDSAMYLCASSRDRGLDGYTFGSGTRLTVV.

This clone was seen repeatedly, ten times or more. The CDR3: CASRERQNQVLSSYEQYF. The CDR3, as DNA: TGTGCCAGCAGAGAACGACAAAACCAGGTACTCAGCTCCTACGAGCAGTACTTC. The chain recombines TRBV6-1 with TRBJ2-7; D remains unclear. The CDR3 contains 18 residues. Germline values: CDR1 MNHNS, CDR2 SASEGT. The germline V and J ends were trimmed by 6 bases and 0 bases, with 24 bases remaining between them.

Here the CDR3 DNA reads TGTGCCAGCAGCTTAACCCAGGGGACTGAAGCTTTCTTT. Encoded protein: CASSLTQGTEAFF. The J gene is TRBJ1-1, the V gene TRBV7-9, with D possibly being TRBD1 (6 bases). The CDR3 is 13 residues long. The V and J ends lost 2 bases and 5 bases respectively, with 9 bases between them. Germline loops: CDR1 SEHNR, CDR2 FQNEAQ (reference sequence).